These 30 T cell receptor beta chains were sequenced from one sample in a study of T-cell memory formation after mild COVID-19. Each CDR3 protein is one row after TCRdb ran MiXCR on the 5' RACE reads. The table records over 300,000 distinct CDR3 sequences, 20% to 25% of them present only once. The sample consisted of PBMCs or a T cell subset sorted from them (not recorded which). The source of these receptors is a man between 18 and 35 years old who had mild COVID-19 (a few samples of this study predate the infection). Cell type and time point are not known.

V gene TRBV2 combines with J gene TRBJ2-6; 9 positions agree with TRBD1. The CDR3 has 17 residues. V was clipped by 6 bases and J by 0 bases; unmatched bases: 6. Germline CDR1 reads SNHLY; CDR2 reads FYNNEI. The DNA of the CDR3 is TGTGCCAGCAGACAGGGGGCGCTATCCTCTGGGGCCAACGTCCTGACTTTC. Protein: CASRQGALSSGANVLTF.

The table lists this clonotype with a few counts. This sequence joins TRBV11-2 and TRBJ2-7; D perhaps matches TRBD2 (5 bases). The germline V and J ends were trimmed by 0 bases and 5 bases, with 14 bases remaining between them. Per germline, CDR1 SGHAT and CDR2 FQNNGV. This CDR3 is 15 amino acids long. For the CDR3, the DNA is TGTGCCAGCAGCTTAGATCCGGGGAAGGACCACGAGCAGTACTTC. This encodes CASSLDPGKDHEQYF.

The chain combines TRBV2 with TRBJ1-1; D remains ambiguous. Germline loops: CDR1 SNHLY, CDR2 FYNNEI. Trimming removed 3 bases at V and 4 bases at J, with 12 bases between. The CDR3 totals 14 residues. Here the CDR3 DNA reads TGTGCCAGCAGTGAGGGGAGTGGGAGCACTGAAGCTTTCTTT. It translates to CASSEGSGSTEAFF. The whole variable domain, remainder taken from reference TRBV2 and TRBJ1-1, is EPEVTQTPSHQVTQMGQEVILRCVPISNHLYFYWYRQILGQKVEFLVSFYNNEISEKSEIFDDQFSVERPDGSNFTLKIRSTKLEDSAMYFCASSEGSGSTEAFFGQGTRLTVV.

The rearrangement links TRBV28 to TRBJ1-4; TRBD1 might be the D (5 bases). The CDR3 has 15 amino acids. Trimming took 7 bases from V and 0 from J, leaving 12 bases between them. Germline V CDR1 and CDR2: MDHEN, SYDVKM. CDR3 amino acids: CASTPPRATNEKLFF. The CDR3 nucleotides are TGTGCCAGCACCCCCCCCAGGGCAACTAATGAAAAACTGTTTTTT.

The chain links TRBV20-1 to TRBJ2-7; no firm D call. The CDR3 has 16 amino acids. Germline-derived CDR1 and CDR2 are DFQATT and SNEGSKA (reference sequence). V was pared by 1 base and J by 0 bases, with 16 bases between. CDR3 amino acids: CSARAAVDASSYEQYV. The CDR3, as DNA: TGCAGTGCTAGAGCTGCCGTTGACGCTAGCTCCTACGAGCAGTACGTC.

This chain links TRBV7-9 with TRBJ1-3; D not resolved. The germline V and J ends were trimmed by 3 bases and 0 bases, with 9 bases remaining between them. The CDR3 runs to 15 residues. CDR1 SEHNR and CDR2 FQNEAQ come from the germline V gene (reference sequence). The CDR3 DNA reads as TGTGCCAGCAGCTTTGTGGGCACCTCTGGAAACACCATATATTTT. Translation: CASSFVGTSGNTIYF.

This clonotype showed up many times. This chain joins TRBV6-2 or TRBV6-3 and TRBJ1-5, with D uncertain. V lost 7 bases and J 7 bases, leaving 17 bases between the germline ends. The length of the CDR3 is 14 residues. CDR1 and CDR2 from the germline V gene are MNHEY and SVGEGT. CDR3 DNA: TGTGCCAGCACCACGGTCCCGTTTTCGCAGCCCCAGCATTTT. This codes for CASTTVPFSQPQHF.

This clonotype showed up just a few times. V and J are TRBV4-2 and TRBJ1-5; 10 positions agree with TRBD1. CDR3 length: 15 amino acids. Germline V CDR1 and CDR2: LGHNA, YNFKEQ. Trimming at V came to 5 bases and at J to 4 bases, leaving 5 bases not matched to a gene. The CDR3 here is CASSEGGQGNQPQHF. CDR3 DNA sequence: TGTGCCAGCAGCGAGGGGGGACAGGGGAATCAGCCCCAGCATTTT.

This clonotype was seen a few times. This rearrangement joins TRBV29-1 to TRBJ1-3; no reliable D call. Germline V gives CDR1 SQVTM, CDR2 ANQGSEA. The CDR3 contains 13 residues. V was pared by 6 bases and J by 0 bases, with 9 bases between. CDR3: CSVRSFSGNTIYF. The CDR3 bases are TGCAGCGTCCGAAGCTTCTCTGGAAACACCATATATTTT.

The chain is built from TRBV27 and TRBJ1-2, with unresolved D. Per germline, CDR1 MNHEY and CDR2 SMNVEV (reference sequence). The V and J ends lost 5 bases and 8 bases respectively, with 15 bases between them. CDR3 size: 13 residues. CDR3 coding DNA: TGTGCCAGCAGTCCTTGGTCAGTCGGCGGCTACACCTTC. It codes for CASSPWSVGGYTF.

This chain connects TRBV10-2 to TRBJ1-5; D uncertain. Trimming stripped 4 bases from V and 4 bases from J, with 5 bases between. Per the germline V gene, CDR1 is WSHSY and CDR2 is SAAADI. The CDR3 totals 12 residues. The CDR3 region is CASSVGNQPQHF. CDR3 sequence (DNA): TGCGCCAGCAGTGTGGGGAATCAGCCCCAGCATTTT.

The rearrangement links TRBV20-1 to TRBJ2-2, with 8 bases that match TRBD1. The length of the CDR3 is 14 residues. Germline V gene data show CDR1 as DFQATT and CDR2 as SNEGSKA (reference sequence). V gave up 7 bases and J gave up 5 bases; unmatched junction bases: 9. In nucleotides, the CDR3 is TGCAGTGTTCCAGACAGGGGCAGGACCGGGGAGCTGTTTTTT. Translating gives CSVPDRGRTGELFF.

This clonotype was recorded a few times. The V and J genes are TRBV12-3 or TRBV12-4 and TRBJ2-7, with TRBD2 as a possible D gene (6 bases). The germline V and J ends were trimmed by 6 bases and 4 bases, with 19 bases remaining between them. The CDR3 totals 15 residues. CDR3 coding DNA: TGTGCCAGCAGAGGAGGGCAGGGCGCAATATACGAGCAGTACTTC. Translating it yields CASRGGQGAIYEQYF.

The genes are TRBV19 and TRBJ1-5; D remains unclear. Looked up from germline, CDR1 is LNHDA and CDR2 is SQIVND (reference sequence). V was shortened by 9 bases and J by 6 bases, with 18 bases between the two germline ends. The CDR3 runs 14 residues. This chain's CDR3 is CASHVFSGVQPQHF. The DNA of the CDR3 is TGTGCCAGCCACGTCTTTTCGGGCGTTCAGCCCCAGCATTTT. Supplemented by reference TRBV19 and TRBJ1-5, the full variable domain reads DGGITQSPKYLFRKEGQNVTLSCEQNLNHDAMYWYRQDPGQGLRLIYYSQIVNDFQKGDIAEGYSVSREKKESFPLTVTSAQKNPTAFYLCASHVFSGVQPQHFGDGTRLSIL.

This chain joins TRBV4-3 and TRBJ1-4, with 9 bases aligning to TRBD1. The CDR3 consists of 17 residues. Germline loops: CDR1 LGHNA, CDR2 YSLEER. V gave up 3 bases and J gave up 5 bases; unmatched junction bases: 10. Written as DNA, the CDR3 is TGCGCCAGCAGCCACGCGGTGGGGACAGGGCAGAATGAAAAACTGTTTTTT. It encodes CASSHAVGTGQNEKLFF.

The chain links TRBV5-1 to TRBJ2-2; D gene ambiguous. The V gene lost 1 base and the J gene lost 5 bases, with 12 bases spanning the gap. This CDR3 spans 15 amino acids. Germline V gene sequence: CDR1 SGHRS, CDR2 YFSETQ. The CDR3 region is CASSLQQIPTGELFF. Here the CDR3 DNA reads TGCGCCAGCAGCTTGCAACAGATACCAACCGGGGAGCTGTTTTTT.

This clonotype has a handful of counts. The CDR3 region is CASSLESGFKLFF. DNA of the CDR3: TGTGCCAGCAGCTTAGAGTCGGGATTTAAACTGTTTTTT. The chain couples TRBV7-2 to TRBJ1-4; unclear D gene. Germline CDR1 and CDR2: SGHTA and FQGNSA. CDR3 size: 13 residues. V lost 1 base, J lost 11 bases, and 11 bases lay in between.

This sequence joins TRBV20-1 and TRBJ2-5, with unresolved D. Trimming removed 0 bases at V and 5 bases at J, with 13 bases between. CDR3 length equals 14 residues. Germline values: CDR1 DFQATT, CDR2 SNEGSKA (reference sequence). The CDR3 loop is CSARDWKVRETQYF. The DNA of the CDR3 is TGCAGTGCTAGAGATTGGAAAGTTAGGGAGACCCAGTACTTC.

The J gene is TRBJ2-3, the V gene TRBV24-1, with D perhaps matching TRBD1 or TRBD2 (6 bases each). Germline values: CDR1 KGHDR, CDR2 SFDVKD. Trimming pared 5 bases from V and 5 bases from J, leaving 19 bases between. CDR3 length: 16 residues. The DNA of the CDR3 is TGTGCCACCAGTGGTTCCCCTTCGGGGGCAGGAGATACGCAGTATTTT. Encoded protein: CATSGSPSGAGDTQYF.

This sequence joins TRBV19 and TRBJ1-2, with TRBD1 matching over 8 bases. The CDR3 is 14 residues long. CDR1 and CDR2 from the germline V gene are LNHDA and SQIVND (reference sequence). V trimming: 1 base; J trimming: 8 bases; junction bases outside the gene matches: 6. The CDR3 spells CASSIAGGVKGYTF. CDR3 coding DNA: TGTGCCAGTAGTATAGCAGGGGGCGTAAAAGGCTACACCTTC.

This sequence joins TRBV20-1 and TRBJ1-1, with no clear D. The germline CDR1 and CDR2 sequences are DFQATT and SNEGSKA (reference sequence). This CDR3 has 13 amino acids. Trimming removed 5 bases at V and 3 bases at J, with 13 bases between. The CDR3 DNA follows: TGCAGTGCTGGGAGGCATCGGGACACTGAAGCTTTCTTT. Protein: CSAGRHRDTEAFF.

At least ten counts were recorded for this clonotype. The chain employs TRBV24-1 and TRBJ2-1; 7 nucleotides line up with TRBD2. Trimming took 2 bases from V and 3 from J; bases not matched to a gene: 6. Germline CDR1 and CDR2: KGHDR and SFDVKD. There are 16 residues in the CDR3. The CDR3 sequence: CATSDSGSSGYNEQFF. The CDR3 bases are TGTGCCACCAGTGATTCGGGGTCTAGCGGCTACAATGAGCAGTTCTTC.

The sample holds a few counts of this clonotype. CDR3 residues: CASIYENTGELFF. CDR3 sequence (DNA): TGTGCCAGCATCTATGAGAACACCGGGGAGCTGTTTTTT. The V call is TRBV6-1, the J call TRBJ2-2; D not certain. The CDR3 is 13 amino acids. Germline values: CDR1 MNHNS, CDR2 SASEGT. V lost 7 bases and J 1 base, leaving 7 bases between the germline ends.

J is TRBJ2-1 and V is TRBV20-1; no definite D call. V was clipped by 4 bases and J by 10 bases, with 8 bases between them. This CDR3 has 10 residues. Per germline, CDR1 DFQATT and CDR2 SNEGSKA (reference sequence). The CDR3 loop is CSATLQEQFF. In nucleotides, the CDR3 is TGCAGTGCTACACTACAAGAGCAGTTCTTC.

The rearrangement joins TRBV20-1 to TRBJ2-2; a possible D gene is TRBD2 (6 bases). Germline loops: CDR1 DFQATT, CDR2 SNEGSKA (reference sequence). The CDR3 sequence is 13 residues long. Trimming pared 1 base from V and 6 bases from J, leaving 9 bases between. The chain's CDR3 is CSARGLDPGELFF. CDR3 nucleotides: TGCAGTGCTAGAGGACTAGACCCCGGGGAGCTGTTTTTT.

This clonotype was found many times. This chain uses TRBV24-1 with TRBJ1-1, with D possibly being TRBD1 (6 bases). V lost 5 bases and J 6 bases, leaving 15 bases between the germline ends. Germline values: CDR1 KGHDR, CDR2 SFDVKD. The CDR3 is 14 amino acids. CDR3 bases: TGTGCCACCAGTGCCAAGGGGGAGGGAGCTGAAGCTTTCTTT. Amino acids: CATSAKGEGAEAFF.

The table lists this clonotype with many counts. This rearrangement joins TRBV28 to TRBJ2-3; perhaps D is TRBD1 or TRBD2 (5 bases each). The CDR3 is 14 residues long. V lost 5 bases and J lost 6, with 15 bases in between. Germline V gives CDR1 MDHEN, CDR2 SYDVKM. The CDR3 loop reads CASSIGATGDTQYF. The CDR3 region has the DNA TGTGCCAGCAGTATCGGGGCAACGGGGGATACGCAGTATTTT.

The rearrangement links TRBV7-3 to TRBJ2-1; no reliable D call. In germline, CDR1 is SGHTA, CDR2 FQGTGA. V dropped 4 bases and J dropped 7 bases, with 17 bases sitting between them. The length of the CDR3 is 15 residues. The CDR3 DNA reads TGTGCCAGCAGCTCGCCCGCCCGACCCCGAAATGAGCAGTTCTTC. Translating gives CASSSPARPRNEQFF.

This clonotype was seen a handful of times. The V call is TRBV7-3, the J call TRBJ2-2; possibly TRBD1 for D (5 bases). Germline V gene data show CDR1 as SGHTA and CDR2 as FQGTGA. V was shortened by 0 bases and J by 4 bases, with 12 bases between the two germline ends. The CDR3 runs 16 residues. CDR3: CASSLTRRVGTGELFF. As DNA, the CDR3 is TGTGCCAGCAGCTTAACGCGCAGGGTGGGCACCGGGGAGCTGTTTTTT.

CDR3 residues: CATSEGGTGRTNYGYTF. The CDR3 DNA reads TGTGCCACCAGTGAAGGGGGGACAGGGAGGACTAACTATGGCTACACCTTC. The chain is built from TRBV24-1 and TRBJ1-2; 9 bases map to TRBD1. V shed 4 bases and J 0 bases; nucleotides not matched to a gene: 8. The length of the CDR3 is 17 residues. In germline, CDR1 is KGHDR, CDR2 SFDVKD.